This TCR beta chain was obtained from a study of blood T cell repertoires in COVID-19. The CDR3 covers 13 residues. With 5 bases removed from V and 5 bases from J, the gap between germline ends came to 14 bases. Germline CDR1 SGHRS, CDR2 YFSETQ. Repertoires were generated with immunoSEQ multiplex PCR, while TCRdb's copy carries only in-frame clones and drops some. The repertoire consists of just over 80,000 clones, with under 90% occurring once and the leading ten covering roughly 40%. This clone showed up just once. This sequence was found in a man at least 80 years old with acute or convalescent COVID-19. The genes are TRBV5-1 and TRBJ2-7; D perhaps matches TRBD2 (5 bases). Sequenced input: peripheral blood. The DNA of the CDR3 is TGCGCCAGCAGTTCACTAGTTTCGGACGAGCAGTACTTC. Translating it yields CASSSLVSDEQYF.